The rows below give T cell receptor beta chains drawn from one sample of a study of T-cell memory formation after mild COVID-19. A single record per CDR3 protein comes from TCRdb applying MiXCR to the 5' RACE reads. The sample holds around 62,000 distinct CDR3 sequences, 25% to 30% seen once. Sequenced: PBMCs or a T cell subset sorted from them (not recorded which). These receptors were collected from a man between 18 and 35 years old who had mild COVID-19 (a few samples of this study predate the infection). Cell type and time point are not known. CDR3s include the opening cysteine and the closing phenylalanine or tryptophan. Fields, in order: J gene, clone size, D gene, V gene, CDR3 DNA, CDR3 protein. D genes are given only for firm matches. Size is omitted from some rows. Given values are once, few, many or a class for expanded clones.

TRBJ2-5,-,-,TRBV5-1,TGCGCCAGCAGCTTGGACCCGGGACTTCAAGAGACCCAGTACTTC,CASSLDPGLQETQYF
TRBJ2-3,few,-,TRBV7-9,TGTGCCAGCAGACCGGGGGCCACAGATACGCAGTATTTT,CASRPGATDTQYF
TRBJ2-3,few,-,TRBV7-9,TGTGCCAGCAGCTACGGATCAACTAGCACAGATACGCAGTATTTT,CASSYGSTSTDTQYF
TRBJ2-5,few,-,TRBV20-1,TGCAGTGCTAGAGATAAAGTTATGGAGACCCAGTACTTC,CSARDKVMETQYF
TRBJ2-1,few,-,TRBV5-6,TGTGCCAGCAGCCCGAGGACACGGTCCTACAATGAGCAGTTCTTC,CASSPRTRSYNEQFF
TRBJ2-1,many,-,TRBV11-2,TGTGCCAGCAGCTCCTGGACCACAGGAGGTGAGCAGTTCTTC,CASSSWTTGGEQFF
TRBJ1-2,-,-,TRBV4-3,TGCGCCAGCAGCCAAGTCCTGGGGTTTGCCTATGGCTACACCTTC,CASSQVLGFAYGYTF
TRBJ2-7,few,-,TRBV27,TGTGCCAGCAGTTTATCGACCTACTACGAGCAGTACTTC,CASSLSTYYEQYF
TRBJ1-1,-,-,TRBV9,TGTGCCAGCAGCGTAGAGGCAGGACGCACTGAAGCTTTCTTT,CASSVEAGRTEAFF
TRBJ2-2,few,-,TRBV6-5,TGTGCCAGCAGCCAAGTTAGCTGGACGGATTCGCGAGGGTACACCGGGGAGCTGTTTTTT,CASSQVSWTDSRGYTGELFF
TRBJ2-1,many,-,TRBV27,TGTGCCAGCAGTTCGAGCCCTGCTCCTGAGCAGTTCTTC,CASSSSPAPEQFF
TRBJ2-7,-,-,TRBV11-3,TGTGCCAGCAGCCCCCGGGCGGCGGGGCGTAAGGCCTACGAGCAGTACTTC,CASSPRAAGRKAYEQYF
TRBJ1-6,-,-,TRBV6-2/TRBV6-3,TGCGGATCGGGGGGACTACTCGTTTCACCCCTCCACTTT,CGSGGLLVSPLHF
TRBJ1-4,few,-,TRBV5-1,TGCGCCAGCCGGGCCCCGGGCAATGAAAAACTGTTTTTT,CASRAPGNEKLFF
TRBJ2-1,-,-,TRBV29-1,TGCAGCGTTGAAGATCCCGCATGGGATGAGCAGTTCTTC,CSVEDPAWDEQFF
TRBJ2-3,-,TRBD2,TRBV12-3/TRBV12-4,TGTGCCAGCAGTTTATGGCTAGCGGGGGACACAGATACGCAGTATTTT,CASSLWLAGDTDTQYF
TRBJ2-3,few,TRBD2,TRBV7-9,TGTGCCAGCAGCCGGCGGACTAGCGGGGGGGCCGACACAGATACGCAGTATTTT,CASSRRTSGGADTDTQYF
TRBJ2-5,-,TRBD1,TRBV12-3/TRBV12-4,TGTGCCAGCATTAAAGGGACAGGGGGAGGAGAGACCCAGTACTTC,CASIKGTGGGETQYF
TRBJ1-1,-,TRBD1,TRBV5-1,TGCGCCAGCAGCTCTCACAGGGGATACCCTGAAGCTTTCTTT,CASSSHRGYPEAFF
TRBJ2-3,-,-,TRBV3-1,TGTGCCAGCAGCCCTGAGGACTCTAGGGGACACCTCACAGATACGCAGTATTTT,CASSPEDSRGHLTDTQYF
TRBJ2-1,-,-,TRBV29-1,TGCAGCGTTGAGAGACAGGCCGATGAGCAGTTCTTC,CSVERQADEQFF
TRBJ1-2,few,-,TRBV4-1,TGCGCCAGCAGCCAAGTTCAGGGCTATGGCTACACCTTC,CASSQVQGYGYTF
TRBJ2-1,once,-,TRBV7-9,TGTGCCAGCAGCTTAGCGGGAGAGTACAATGAGCAGTTCTTC,CASSLAGEYNEQFF
TRBJ2-5,-,TRBD2,TRBV7-9,TGTGCCAGCAGCCCCGGGAGGGAAGAGACCCAGTACTTC,CASSPGREETQYF